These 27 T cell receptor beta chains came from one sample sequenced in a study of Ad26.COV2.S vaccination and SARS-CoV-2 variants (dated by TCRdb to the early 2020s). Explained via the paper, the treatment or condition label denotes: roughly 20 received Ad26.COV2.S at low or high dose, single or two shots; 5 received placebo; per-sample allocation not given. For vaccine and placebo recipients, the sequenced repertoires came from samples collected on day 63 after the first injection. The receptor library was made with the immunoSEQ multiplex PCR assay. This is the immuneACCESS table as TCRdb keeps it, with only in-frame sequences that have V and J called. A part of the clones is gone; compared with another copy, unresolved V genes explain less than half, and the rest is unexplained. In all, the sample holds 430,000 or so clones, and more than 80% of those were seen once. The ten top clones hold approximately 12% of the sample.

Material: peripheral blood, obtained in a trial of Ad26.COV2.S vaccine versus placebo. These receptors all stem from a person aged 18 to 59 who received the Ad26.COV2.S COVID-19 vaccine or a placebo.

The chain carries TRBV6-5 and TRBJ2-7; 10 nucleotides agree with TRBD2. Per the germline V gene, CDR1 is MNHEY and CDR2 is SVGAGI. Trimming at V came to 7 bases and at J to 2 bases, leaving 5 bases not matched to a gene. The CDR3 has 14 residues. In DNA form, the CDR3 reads TGTGCCAGCACCTGGACTAGCGGACCCTACGAGCAGTACTTC. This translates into CASTWTSGPYEQYF.

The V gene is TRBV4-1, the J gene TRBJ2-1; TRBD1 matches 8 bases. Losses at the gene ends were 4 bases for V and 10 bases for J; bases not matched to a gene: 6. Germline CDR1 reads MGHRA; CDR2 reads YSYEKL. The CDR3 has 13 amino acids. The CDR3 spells CASSLPGGIEQFF. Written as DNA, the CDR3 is TGCGCCAGCAGCCTACCAGGGGGCATCGAGCAGTTCTTC.

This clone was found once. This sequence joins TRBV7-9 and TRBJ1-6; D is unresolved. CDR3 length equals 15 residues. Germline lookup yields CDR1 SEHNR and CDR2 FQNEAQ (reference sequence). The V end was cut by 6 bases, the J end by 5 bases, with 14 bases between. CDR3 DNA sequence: TGTGCCAGCAGTCAAGGTGTCCTCAATAATTCACCCCTCCACTTT. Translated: CASSQGVLNNSPLHF.

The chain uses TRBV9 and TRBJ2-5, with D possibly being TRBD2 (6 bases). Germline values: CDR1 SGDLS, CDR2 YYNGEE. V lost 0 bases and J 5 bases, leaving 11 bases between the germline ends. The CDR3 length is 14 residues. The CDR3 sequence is CASSVGTSWETQYF. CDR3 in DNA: TGTGCCAGCAGCGTAGGTACTAGCTGGGAGACCCAGTACTTC.

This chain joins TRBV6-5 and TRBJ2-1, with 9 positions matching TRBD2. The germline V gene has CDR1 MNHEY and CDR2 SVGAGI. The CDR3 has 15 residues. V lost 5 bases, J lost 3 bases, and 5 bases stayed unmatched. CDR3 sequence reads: CASSLAGPHYNEQFF. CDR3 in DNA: TGTGCCAGCAGTCTAGCGGGACCCCACTACAATGAGCAGTTCTTC.

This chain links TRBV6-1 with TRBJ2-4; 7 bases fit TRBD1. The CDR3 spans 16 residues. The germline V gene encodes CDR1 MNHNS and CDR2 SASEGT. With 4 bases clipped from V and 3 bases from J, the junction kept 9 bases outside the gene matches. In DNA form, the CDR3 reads TGTGCCAGCAGTGGTTTTACAGGGGCGAACAAAAACATTCAGTACTTC. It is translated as CASSGFTGANKNIQYF.

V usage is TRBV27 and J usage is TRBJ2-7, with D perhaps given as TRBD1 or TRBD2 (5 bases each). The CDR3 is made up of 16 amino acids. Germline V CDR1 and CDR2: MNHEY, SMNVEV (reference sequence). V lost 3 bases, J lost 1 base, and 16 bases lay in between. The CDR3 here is CASSFSTGDVSYEQYF. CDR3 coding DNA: TGTGCCAGCAGTTTCTCTACCGGGGACGTGTCCTACGAGCAGTACTTC.

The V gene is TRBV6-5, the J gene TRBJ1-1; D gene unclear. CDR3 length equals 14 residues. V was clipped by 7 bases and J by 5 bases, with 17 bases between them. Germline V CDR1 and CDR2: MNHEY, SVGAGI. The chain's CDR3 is CASKTRGIGTEAFF. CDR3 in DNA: TGTGCCAGCAAAACCAGAGGGATCGGGACTGAAGCTTTCTTT.

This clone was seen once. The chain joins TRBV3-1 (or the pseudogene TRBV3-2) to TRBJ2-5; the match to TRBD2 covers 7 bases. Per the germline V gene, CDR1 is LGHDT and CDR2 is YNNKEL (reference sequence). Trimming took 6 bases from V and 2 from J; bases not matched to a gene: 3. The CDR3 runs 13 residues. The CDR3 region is CASSRDYQETQYF. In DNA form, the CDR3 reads TGTGCCAGCAGTCGGGACTATCAAGAGACCCAGTACTTC.

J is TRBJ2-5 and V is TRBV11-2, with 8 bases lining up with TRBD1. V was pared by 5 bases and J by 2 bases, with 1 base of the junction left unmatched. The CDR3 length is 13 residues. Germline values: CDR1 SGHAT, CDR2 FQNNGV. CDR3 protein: CASSRDRQETQYF. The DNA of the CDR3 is TGTGCCAGCAGCCGGGACAGGCAAGAGACCCAGTACTTC.

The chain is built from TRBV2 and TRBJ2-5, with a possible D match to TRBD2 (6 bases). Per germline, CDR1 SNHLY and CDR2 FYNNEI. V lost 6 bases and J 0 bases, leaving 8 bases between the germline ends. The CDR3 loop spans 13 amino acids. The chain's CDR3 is CASSRDYQETQYF. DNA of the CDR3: TGTGCCAGCAGCCGGGACTACCAAGAGACCCAGTACTTC.

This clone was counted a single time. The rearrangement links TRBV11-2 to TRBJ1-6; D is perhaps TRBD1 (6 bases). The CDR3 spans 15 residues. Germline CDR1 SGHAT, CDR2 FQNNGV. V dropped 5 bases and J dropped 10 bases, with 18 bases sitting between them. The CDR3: CASSIRDTSRSPLHF. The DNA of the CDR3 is TGTGCCAGCAGCATCCGGGACACCTCTAGGTCACCCCTCCACTTT.

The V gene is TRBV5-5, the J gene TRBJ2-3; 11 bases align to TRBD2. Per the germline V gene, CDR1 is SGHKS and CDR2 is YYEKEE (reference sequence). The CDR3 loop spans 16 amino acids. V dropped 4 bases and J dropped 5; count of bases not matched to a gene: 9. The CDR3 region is CASSRTLLAGEDTQYF. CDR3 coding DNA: TGTGCCAGCAGCCGAACGTTACTAGCGGGAGAAGATACGCAGTATTTT.

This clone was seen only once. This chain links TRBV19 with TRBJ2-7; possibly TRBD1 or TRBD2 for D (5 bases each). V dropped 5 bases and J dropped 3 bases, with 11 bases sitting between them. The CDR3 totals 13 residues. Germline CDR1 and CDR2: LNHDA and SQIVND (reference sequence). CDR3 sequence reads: CASSQGRGYEQYF. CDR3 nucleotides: TGTGCCAGTAGTCAGGGCCGGGGCTACGAGCAGTACTTC.

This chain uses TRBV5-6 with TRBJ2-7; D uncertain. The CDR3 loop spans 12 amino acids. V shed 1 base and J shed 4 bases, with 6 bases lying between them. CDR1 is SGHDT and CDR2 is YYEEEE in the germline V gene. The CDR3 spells CASSLWEYEQYF. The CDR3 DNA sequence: TGTGCCAGCAGCTTGTGGGAATACGAGCAGTACTTC.

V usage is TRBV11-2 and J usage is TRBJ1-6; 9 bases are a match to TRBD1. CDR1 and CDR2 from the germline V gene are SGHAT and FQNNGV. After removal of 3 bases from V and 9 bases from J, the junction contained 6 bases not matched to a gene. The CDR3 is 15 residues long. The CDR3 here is CASSFQGQGGSPLHF. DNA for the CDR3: TGTGCCAGCAGCTTTCAGGGACAGGGTGGTTCACCCCTCCACTTT.

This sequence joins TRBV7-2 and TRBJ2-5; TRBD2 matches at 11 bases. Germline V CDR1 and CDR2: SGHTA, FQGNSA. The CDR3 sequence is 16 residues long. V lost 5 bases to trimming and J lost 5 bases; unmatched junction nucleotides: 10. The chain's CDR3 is CASSPRLAGSGETQYF. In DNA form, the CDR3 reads TGTGCCAGCAGCCCCCGACTAGCGGGAAGTGGGGAGACCCAGTACTTC.

CDR3 residues: CASSQDSASSYEQYF. In nucleotides, the CDR3 is TGCGCCAGCAGCCAAGATTCAGCCAGCTCCTACGAGCAGTACTTC. The chain has TRBV4-3 and TRBJ2-7, with D unresolved. Germline V lookup: CDR1 LGHNA, CDR2 YSLEER. The CDR3 spans 15 residues. Deletions cut 0 bases from V and 0 bases from J, with 9 bases between.

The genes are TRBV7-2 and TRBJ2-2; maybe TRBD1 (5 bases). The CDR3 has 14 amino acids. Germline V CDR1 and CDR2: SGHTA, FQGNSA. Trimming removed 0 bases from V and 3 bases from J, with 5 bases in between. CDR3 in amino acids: CASSLAGHTGELFF. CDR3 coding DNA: TGTGCCAGCAGCTTAGCGGGGCACACCGGGGAGCTGTTTTTT. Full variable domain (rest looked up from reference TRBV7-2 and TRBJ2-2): GAGVSQSPSNKVTEKGKDVELRCDPISGHTALYWYRQSLGQGLEFLIYFQGNSAPDKSGLPSDRFSAERTGGSVSTLTIQRTQQEDSAVYLCASSLAGHTGELFFGEGSRLTVL.

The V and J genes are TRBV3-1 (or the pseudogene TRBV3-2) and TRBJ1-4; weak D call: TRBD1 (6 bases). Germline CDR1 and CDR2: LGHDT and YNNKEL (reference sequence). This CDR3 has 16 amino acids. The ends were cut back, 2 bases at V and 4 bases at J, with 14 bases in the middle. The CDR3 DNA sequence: TGTGCCAGCAGCCAACTTCCAGGACAGAGTAATGAAAAACTGTTTTTT. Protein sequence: CASSQLPGQSNEKLFF.

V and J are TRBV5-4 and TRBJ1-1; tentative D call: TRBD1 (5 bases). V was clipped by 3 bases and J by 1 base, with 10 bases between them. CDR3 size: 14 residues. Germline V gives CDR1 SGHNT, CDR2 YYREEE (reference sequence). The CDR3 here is CASSSGPGNTEAFF. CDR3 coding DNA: TGTGCCAGCAGCTCGGGGCCGGGGAACACTGAAGCTTTCTTT.

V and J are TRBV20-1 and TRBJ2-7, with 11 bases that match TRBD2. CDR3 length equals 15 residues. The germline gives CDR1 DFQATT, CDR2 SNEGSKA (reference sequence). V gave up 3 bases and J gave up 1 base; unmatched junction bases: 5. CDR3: CSASSLAGVSYEQYF. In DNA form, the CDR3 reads TGCAGTGCTAGTTCACTAGCGGGAGTATCCTACGAGCAGTACTTC.

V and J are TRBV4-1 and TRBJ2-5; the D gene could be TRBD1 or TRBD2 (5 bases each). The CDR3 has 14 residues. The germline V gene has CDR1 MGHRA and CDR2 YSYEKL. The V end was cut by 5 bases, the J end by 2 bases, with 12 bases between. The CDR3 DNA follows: TGCGCCAGCAGCTGTACGGGACCGCAAGAGACCCAGTACTTC. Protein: CASSCTGPQETQYF.

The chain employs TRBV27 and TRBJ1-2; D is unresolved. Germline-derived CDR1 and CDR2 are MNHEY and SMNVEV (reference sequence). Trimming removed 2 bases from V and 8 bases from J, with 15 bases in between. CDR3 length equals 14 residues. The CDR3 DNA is TGTGCCAGCAGTTTACTGGGTGGAGAGGGCGGCTACACCTTC. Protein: CASSLLGGEGGYTF.

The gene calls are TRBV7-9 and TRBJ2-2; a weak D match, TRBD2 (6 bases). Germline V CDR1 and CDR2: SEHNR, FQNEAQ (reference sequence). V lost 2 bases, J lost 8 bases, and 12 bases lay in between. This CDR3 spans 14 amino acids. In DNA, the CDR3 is TGTGCCAGCAGCTTACCCCGGGACTCTGGGGAGCTGTTTTTT. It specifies CASSLPRDSGELFF.

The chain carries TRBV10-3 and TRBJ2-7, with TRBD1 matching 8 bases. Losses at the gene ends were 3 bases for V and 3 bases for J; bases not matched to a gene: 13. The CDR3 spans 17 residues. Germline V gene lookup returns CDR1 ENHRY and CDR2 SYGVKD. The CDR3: CAISEAKDRAKLYEQYF. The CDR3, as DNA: TGTGCCATCAGTGAAGCGAAGGACAGGGCAAAACTCTACGAGCAGTACTTC.

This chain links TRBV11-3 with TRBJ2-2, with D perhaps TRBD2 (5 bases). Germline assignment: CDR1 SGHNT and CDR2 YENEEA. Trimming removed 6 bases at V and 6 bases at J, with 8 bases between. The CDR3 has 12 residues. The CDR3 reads CASRQRAGELFF. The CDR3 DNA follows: TGTGCCAGCAGACAGAGGGCCGGGGAGCTGTTTTTT.